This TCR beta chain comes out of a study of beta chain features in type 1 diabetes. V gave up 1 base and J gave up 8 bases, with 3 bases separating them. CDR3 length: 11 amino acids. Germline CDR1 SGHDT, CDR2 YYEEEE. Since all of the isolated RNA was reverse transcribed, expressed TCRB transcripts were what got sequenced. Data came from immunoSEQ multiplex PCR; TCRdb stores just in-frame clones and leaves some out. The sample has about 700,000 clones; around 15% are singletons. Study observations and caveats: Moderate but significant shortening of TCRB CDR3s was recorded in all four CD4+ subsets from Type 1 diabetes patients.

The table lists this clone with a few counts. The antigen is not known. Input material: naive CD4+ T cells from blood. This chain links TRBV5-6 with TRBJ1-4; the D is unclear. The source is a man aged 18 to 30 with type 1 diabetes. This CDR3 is CASSLREKLFF. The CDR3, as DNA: TGTGCCAGCAGCTTGAGGGAAAAACTGTTTTTT.